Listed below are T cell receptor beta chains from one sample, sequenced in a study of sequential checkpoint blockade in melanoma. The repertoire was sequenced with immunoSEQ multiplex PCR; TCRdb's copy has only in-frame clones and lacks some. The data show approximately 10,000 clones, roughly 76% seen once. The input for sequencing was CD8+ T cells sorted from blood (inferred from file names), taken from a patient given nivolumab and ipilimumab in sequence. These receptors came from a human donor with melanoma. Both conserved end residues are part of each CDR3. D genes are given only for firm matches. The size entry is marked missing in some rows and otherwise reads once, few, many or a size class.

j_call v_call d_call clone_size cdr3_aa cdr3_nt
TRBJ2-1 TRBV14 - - CASSQGLVPEQFF TGTGCCAGCAGCCAAGGACTAGTTCCTGAGCAGTTCTTC
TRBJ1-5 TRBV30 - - CAWSVPVSNQPQHF TGTGCCTGGAGTGTACCGGTCAGCAATCAGCCCCAGCATTTT
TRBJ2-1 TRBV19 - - CASSGGGAYNEQFF TGTGCCAGTTCCGGAGGGGGGGCATACAATGAGCAGTTCTTC
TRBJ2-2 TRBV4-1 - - CASSQISRNTGELFF TGCGCCAGCAGCCAAATATCCAGGAATACCGGGGAGCTGTTTTTT
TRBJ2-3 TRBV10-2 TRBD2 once CASRGLAHTDTQYF TGCGCCAGCAGGGGACTAGCTCATACGGATACGCAGTATTTT
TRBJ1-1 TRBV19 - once CASRLVDSWNTEAFF TGTGCCAGTAGATTAGTTGACTCCTGGAACACTGAAGCTTTCTTT
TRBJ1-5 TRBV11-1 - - CASSIGQKEQPQHF TGTGCCAGCAGCATTGGACAGAAAGAACAGCCCCAGCATTTT
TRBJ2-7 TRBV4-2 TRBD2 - CASSQERLAGDEQYF TGTGCCAGCAGCCAAGAGCGACTAGCGGGAGACGAGCAGTACTTC
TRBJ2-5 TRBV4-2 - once CASSQEVGEKTQYF TGTGCCAGCAGCCAAGAAGTAGGAGAAAAGACCCAGTACTTC
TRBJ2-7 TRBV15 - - CATSAFGVSYEQYF TGTGCCACCAGCGCCTTCGGGGTCTCCTACGAGCAGTACTTC
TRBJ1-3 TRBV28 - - CASRRGFGNTIYF TGTGCCAGCAGGCGAGGGTTTGGAAACACCATATATTTT
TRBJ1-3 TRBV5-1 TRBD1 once CASSLVGQGFSGNTIYF TGCGCCAGCAGCTTGGTGGGACAGGGGTTCTCTGGAAACACCATATATTTT
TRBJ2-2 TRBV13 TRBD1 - CASSSDRENTGELFF TGTGCCAGCAGCTCAGACAGGGAGAACACCGGGGAGCTGTTTTTT
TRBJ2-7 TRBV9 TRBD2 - CASSAGGSSYEQYF TGTGCCAGCAGCGCCGGCGGGAGCTCCTACGAGCAGTACTTC
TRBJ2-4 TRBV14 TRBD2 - CASSQDPGLAIQYF TGTGCCAGCAGCCAAGATCCGGGACTAGCTATTCAGTACTTC
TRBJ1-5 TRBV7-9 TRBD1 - CASSSLTGGIHQPQHF TGTGCCAGCAGCTCGTTAACAGGGGGCATTCATCAGCCCCAGCATTTT
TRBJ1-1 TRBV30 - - CAWGPYPLGAFF TGTGCCTGGGGTCCTTACCCACTTGGAGCTTTCTTT
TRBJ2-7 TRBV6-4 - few CASRTGSPATYEQYF TGTGCCAGCAGGACCGGGTCTCCCGCAACCTACGAGCAGTACTTC
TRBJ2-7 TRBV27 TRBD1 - CASSLSTGQGTYEQYF TGTGCCAGCAGTTTATCAACCGGACAGGGAACCTACGAGCAGTACTTC
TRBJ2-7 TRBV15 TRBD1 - CATSSGRDRAVEQYF TGTGCCACCAGCTCGGGTCGGGACAGGGCGGTCGAGCAGTACTTC
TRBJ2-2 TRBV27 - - CASRPGLPGELFF TGTGCCAGCAGACCAGGGTTGCCCGGGGAGCTGTTTTTT
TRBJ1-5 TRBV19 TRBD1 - CASKGTGGNQPQHF TGTGCGAGTAAGGGGACAGGGGGTAATCAGCCCCAGCATTTT
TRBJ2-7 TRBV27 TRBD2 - CASSLLAGGVREQYF TGTGCCAGCAGTTTATTGGCGGGAGGTGTTCGCGAGCAGTACTTC
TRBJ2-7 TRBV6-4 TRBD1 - CASSARGQGDEQYF TGTGCCAGCAGTGCCCGCGGACAGGGGGACGAGCAGTACTTC
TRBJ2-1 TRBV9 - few CASSPRQAIRDEQFF TGTGCCAGCAGCCCCAGACAGGCCATTAGGGATGAGCAGTTCTTC
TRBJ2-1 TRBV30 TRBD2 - CAWNSGTNNEQFF TGTGCCTGGAATAGCGGGACTAACAATGAGCAGTTCTTC
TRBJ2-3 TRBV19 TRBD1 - CASSGTGYQSDTQYF TGTGCCAGTAGCGGGACAGGCTACCAGTCGGATACGCAGTATTTT
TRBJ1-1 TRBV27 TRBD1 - CASRPTGTGVEAFF TGTGCCAGCAGACCAACCGGGACAGGGGTTGAAGCTTTCTTT
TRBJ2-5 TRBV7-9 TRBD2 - CASSLWTSEDETQYF TGTGCCAGCAGCTTATGGACTAGCGAGGACGAGACCCAGTACTTC
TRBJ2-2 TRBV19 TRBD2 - CASSYMMGGSPRTGELFF TGTGCCAGTAGTTATATGATGGGCGGGAGCCCCCGCACCGGGGAGCTGTTTTTT
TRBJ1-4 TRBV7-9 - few CASTPRADEKLFF TGTGCCAGCACCCCCAGGGCGGATGAAAAACTGTTTTTT
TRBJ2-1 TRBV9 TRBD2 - CASSRLAGVDNEQFF TGTGCCAGCAGCCGACTAGCGGGAGTGGATAATGAGCAGTTCTTC
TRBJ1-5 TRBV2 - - CASSENGHYSQPQHF TGTGCCAGCAGTGAAAACGGACATTATAGCCAGCCCCAGCATTTT
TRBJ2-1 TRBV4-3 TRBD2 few CASSQVLAGGANEQFF TGCGCCAGCAGCCAAGTCCTAGCGGGAGGGGCCAATGAGCAGTTCTTC
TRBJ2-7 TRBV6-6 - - CASSYLDWVYEQYF TGTGCCAGCAGTTACCTGGACTGGGTCTACGAGCAGTACTTC
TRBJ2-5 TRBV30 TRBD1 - CAWSVGRGQYF TGTGCCTGGAGTGTAGGCAGGGGGCAGTACTTC
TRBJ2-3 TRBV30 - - CAWRGATDTQYF TGTGCCTGGAGGGGAGCAACAGATACGCAGTATTTT
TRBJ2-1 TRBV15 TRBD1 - CATSDRGQGNYNEQFF TGTGCCACCAGCGACAGGGGACAGGGGAATTACAATGAGCAGTTCTTC
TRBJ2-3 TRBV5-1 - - CASSLGTEDTQYF TGCGCCAGCAGCTTGGGGACTGAAGATACGCAGTATTTT
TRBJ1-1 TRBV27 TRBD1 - CASSPGQGIGTEAFF TGTGCCAGCAGTCCGGGACAGGGGATTGGAACTGAAGCTTTCTTT
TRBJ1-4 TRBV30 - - CAWSVWGDEKLFF TGTGCCTGGAGTGTGTGGGGGGATGAAAAACTGTTTTTT
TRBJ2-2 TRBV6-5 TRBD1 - CASNKYRGLTGELFF TGTGCCAGCAACAAATACAGGGGGCTCACCGGGGAGCTGTTTTTT
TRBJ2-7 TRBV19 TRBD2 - CASSPRASGSYEQYF TGTGCCAGTAGCCCCAGGGCTAGCGGATCCTACGAGCAGTACTTC
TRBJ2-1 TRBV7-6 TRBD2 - CASSYERGSSYNEQFF TGTGCCAGCAGCTACGAGCGGGGGAGCTCCTACAATGAGCAGTTCTTC
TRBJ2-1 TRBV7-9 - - CASSRGMNQEQFF TGTGCCAGCAGCCGCGGGATGAATCAGGAGCAGTTCTTC
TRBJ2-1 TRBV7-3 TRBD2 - CASSSGGGASEFF TGTGCCAGCAGCTCCGGGGGAGGGGCTAGTGAGTTCTTC
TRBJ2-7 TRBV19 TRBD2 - CASSPGTTYEQYF TGTGCCAGTAGTCCAGGGACTACCTACGAGCAGTACTTC
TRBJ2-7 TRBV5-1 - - CASSNLMAGPTYEQYF TGCGCCAGCAGTAATCTTATGGCAGGGCCAACCTACGAGCAGTACTTC
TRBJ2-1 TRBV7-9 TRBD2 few CASSLGHPGGKFF TGTGCCAGCAGCTTAGGTCACCCGGGAGGCAAGTTCTTC
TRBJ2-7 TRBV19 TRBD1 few CASSIGQGMNEQYF TGTGCCAGTAGTATAGGACAGGGGATGAACGAGCAGTACTTC
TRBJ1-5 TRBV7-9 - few CASSHGTGSYQPQHF TGCGCCAGCAGCCATGGTACAGGGAGCTATCAGCCCCAGCATTTT
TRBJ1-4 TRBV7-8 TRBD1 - CASSPRDRNEKLFF TGTGCCAGCAGCCCCCGGGACAGAAATGAAAAACTGTTTTTT
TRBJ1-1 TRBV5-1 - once CASSPPGGGAEAFF TGCGCCAGCAGCCCGCCGGGAGGCGGGGCTGAAGCTTTCTTT
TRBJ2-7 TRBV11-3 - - CASSFASEYEQYF TGTGCCAGCAGCTTCGCCAGCGAATACGAGCAGTACTTC
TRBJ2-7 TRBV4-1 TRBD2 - CASSQLGLAGGSYEQYF TGCGCCAGCAGCCAACTTGGACTAGCGGGAGGTTCCTACGAGCAGTACTTC
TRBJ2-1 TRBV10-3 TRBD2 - CAISMSGEASGYNEQFF TGTGCCATCAGTATGTCCGGGGAGGCTAGCGGATACAATGAGCAGTTCTTC
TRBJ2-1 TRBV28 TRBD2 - CASSLSGTSGANEQFF TGTGCCAGCAGTTTATCCGGGACTAGCGGGGCCAATGAGCAGTTCTTC